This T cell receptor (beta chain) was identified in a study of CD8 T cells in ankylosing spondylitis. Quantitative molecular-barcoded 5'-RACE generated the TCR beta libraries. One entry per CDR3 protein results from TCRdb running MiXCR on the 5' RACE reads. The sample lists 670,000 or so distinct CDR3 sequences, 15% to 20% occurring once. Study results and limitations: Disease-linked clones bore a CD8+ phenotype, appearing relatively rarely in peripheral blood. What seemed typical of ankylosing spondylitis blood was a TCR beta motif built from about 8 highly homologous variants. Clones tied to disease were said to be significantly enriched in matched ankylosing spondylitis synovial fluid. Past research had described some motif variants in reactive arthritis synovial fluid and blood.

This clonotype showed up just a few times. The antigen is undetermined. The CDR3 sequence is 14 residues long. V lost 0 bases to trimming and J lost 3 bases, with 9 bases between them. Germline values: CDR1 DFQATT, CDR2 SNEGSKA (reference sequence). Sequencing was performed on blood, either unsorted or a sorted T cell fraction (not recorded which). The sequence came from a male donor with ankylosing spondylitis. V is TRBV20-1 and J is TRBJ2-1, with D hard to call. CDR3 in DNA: TGCAGTGCTAGAGACGGGCCCGTCTACAATGAGCAGTTCTTC. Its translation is CSARDGPVYNEQFF.